This is a list of T cell receptor beta chains from one sample in a study of T cells in localized non-small cell lung cancer. The table came from immunoSEQ multiplex PCR; TCRdb's copy has only in-frame clones and leaves some out. The sample yields about 36,000 clones, more than 90% seen once. The sequencing here drew on peripheral blood, taken before any cancer treatment. The receptors derive from a female donor over 55 with stage I lung adenocarcinoma. CDR3s include the opening cysteine and the closing phenylalanine or tryptophan. A D gene is named only where the DNA matches it firmly. For some rows the clone size is stated as once, few or many, or as a class when expanded; others skip it.

TRBV19,NA,TRBJ1-1,NA,TGTGCCAGTAGTCACCAGTGGGCAGAAGCTTTCTTT,CASSHQWAEAFF
TRBV11-2,NA,TRBJ2-7,NA,TGTGCCAGCAGCCCCCTAGGGCTAACCTACGAGCAGTACTTC,CASSPLGLTYEQYF
TRBV5-1,NA,TRBJ1-1,NA,TGCGCCAGCGTCCGGGGCCCACAGGTTAACACTGAAGCTTTCTTT,CASVRGPQVNTEAFF
TRBV27,NA,TRBJ1-3,NA,TGTGCCAGCAGTTGGGGGGCTGGAAACACCATATATTTT,CASSWGAGNTIYF
TRBV11-1,NA,TRBJ1-1,TRBD1,TGTGCCAGCAGGGACCGCCTCCAGGGGGCTGAAGCTTTCTTT,CASRDRLQGAEAFF
TRBV7-8,NA,TRBJ2-2,NA,TGTGCCAGCAGCTTAGCCGGGGTTTCAGGGTACACCGGGGAGCTGTTTTTT,CASSLAGVSGYTGELFF
TRBV18,NA,TRBJ2-2,TRBD1,TGTGCCAGCTCACCGGGACAGGGGACCGGGGAGCTGTTTTTT,CASSPGQGTGELFF
TRBV7-9,NA,TRBJ1-2,NA,TGTGCCAGCGTATCGACAGACGACACTAACTATGGCTACACCTTC,CASVSTDDTNYGYTF
TRBV4-2,NA,TRBJ2-2,NA,TGTGCCAGCAGCCAAGAATGGACGGCCACCGGGGAGCTGTTTTTT,CASSQEWTATGELFF
TRBV4-2,NA,TRBJ2-1,NA,TGTGCCAGCAGCCAAGTGGTCTTCTTCCCATACAATGAGCAGTTCTTC,CASSQVVFFPYNEQFF
TRBV19,NA,TRBJ1-5,NA,TGTGCCAGTAGTATCGGGCAGTATAGCAATCAGCCCCAGCATTTT,CASSIGQYSNQPQHF
TRBV10-3,NA,TRBJ1-1,NA,TGTGCCCCCCCGGCTCCGAGGTCCAAGAAGAACACTGAAGCTTTCTTT,CAPPAPRSKKNTEAFF
TRBV6-5,once,TRBJ1-6,NA,TGTGCCAGCAGTTTCTTCTACTGGGGCGGCAATTCACCCCTCCACTTT,CASSFFYWGGNSPLHF
TRBV11-2,NA,TRBJ2-5,NA,TGTGCCAGCAGCTTCTCGGGCAAGGGTCAAGAGACCCAGTACTTC,CASSFSGKGQETQYF
TRBV7-2,NA,TRBJ2-5,TRBD1,TGTGCCAGCAGCTCAAACGACAGGGGGCTTAAAGAGACCCAGTACTTC,CASSSNDRGLKETQYF
TRBV7-2,NA,TRBJ1-5,NA,TGTGCCAGCAGCTCCCGAGTCTTCGAGCCCCAGCATTTT,CASSSRVFEPQHF
TRBV11-2,NA,TRBJ2-3,NA,TGTGCCAGCAGCTCTTGGACAGCCACAGATACGCAGTATTTT,CASSSWTATDTQYF
TRBV7-2,once,TRBJ2-5,NA,TGTGCCAGCAGCTCCGTTGCGGGCCAAGAGACCCAGTACTTC,CASSSVAGQETQYF
TRBV19,NA,TRBJ2-1,TRBD2,TGTGCCAGTACCGGGACTAGCGGGGGGATGTACAATGAGCAGTTCTTC,CASTGTSGGMYNEQFF
TRBV5-6,NA,TRBJ1-2,TRBD1,TGTGCCAGCAGCCCGGACGGGACAGGGGGTCAGAACTATGGCTACACCTTC,CASSPDGTGGQNYGYTF
TRBV18,NA,TRBJ1-1,NA,TGTGCCAGCTCACCTGGACAGACTGAAGCTTTCTTT,CASSPGQTEAFF
TRBV10-2,NA,TRBJ1-5,NA,TGCGCCAGCAGTGCCCCGGATAATCAGCCCCAGCATTTT,CASSAPDNQPQHF
TRBV10-3,NA,TRBJ2-3,TRBD2,TGTGCCATCAGTGAGTCGGGGCGGCCGAGCGGGGGAGCGGATACGCAGTATTTT,CAISESGRPSGGADTQYF